The clone carrying this T cell receptor (beta chain) was detected a few times. The target antigen is unknown. The CDR3 is 16 amino acids. V was pared by 1 base and J by 7 bases, with 20 bases between. CDR1 is GTSNPN, CDR2 SVGIG, per germline (reference sequence). Treatment in this sample: oral pan-JAK inhibitor, 5-10 mg twice daily. Specimens obtained from alopecia areata patients comprised lesional scalp punch biopsies and peripheral blood. The sample is drawn from a study of CD8+ T cells in alopecia areata. Reverse transcribed after extraction, RNA yielded cDNA as the sequencing template. Using immunoSEQ multiplex PCR, the repertoire was profiled, and TCRdb retains in-frame clones only, with some absent. This sample has a few hundred thousand clones, with approximately 40% found just once. General study findings and limits: Only one nonresponder was present, which leaves the link between baseline CD8+ expansion and response uncertain. Tofacitinib significantly brought down scalp clonality and expanded CD8+ clones among top 100. Throughout tofacitinib, many expanded lesional clones continued to persist in scalp and blood.

The sequencing used CD4+ T cells sorted from blood, collected at approximately week 36, from a patient treated with tofacitinib. This receptor was identified in a human donor with alopecia areata. The V call is TRBV30, the J call TRBJ2-1, with D perhaps given as TRBD1 or TRBD2 (5 bases each). The CDR3 loop is CAWSGSSGTGRNEQFF. CDR3 DNA: TGTGCCTGGAGTGGGTCTTCCGGGACGGGCCGAAATGAGCAGTTCTTC.